Listed here are 31 T cell receptor beta chains from one sample, sequenced in a study of blood T cell repertoires in COVID-19. Profiling relied on immunoSEQ multiplex PCR, and the TCRdb table lists in-frame clones only, not all of them. The sample includes 150,000 to 200,000 clones, roughly 76% of them seen just once. The sequenced sample consisted of peripheral blood. These receptors were collected from a woman aged 80 or over with COVID-19, enrolled during active disease.

Turning to this clone: One end of the junction does not line up with germline, which may come from a read error. The CDR3 sequence is CASSEDGRGSQPQHF. The DNA of the CDR3 is TGTGCCAGCAGCGAAGACGGCAGGGGATCCCAGCCCCAGCATTTT. The chain employs TRBV3-1 (or the pseudogene TRBV3-2) and TRBJ1-5, with D perhaps TRBD1 (6 bases). There are 15 residues in the CDR3. Germline V lookup: CDR1 LGHDT, CDR2 YNNKEL (reference sequence).

The chain is built from TRBV5-1 and TRBJ2-5; the D gene is possibly TRBD2 (7 bases). V was cut by 2 bases and J by 3 bases, with 17 bases left in between. Germline V lookup: CDR1 SGHRS, CDR2 YFSETQ. This CDR3 has 16 amino acids. The CDR3: CASSLGGARVEETQYF. In DNA form, the CDR3 reads TGCGCCAGCAGCTTAGGGGGGGCAAGGGTTGAAGAGACCCAGTACTTC.

The chain uses TRBV7-9 and TRBJ2-1; TRBD2 matches at 7 bases. Germline values: CDR1 SEHNR, CDR2 FQNEAQ (reference sequence). V shed 0 bases and J 5 bases; nucleotides not matched to a gene: 4. This CDR3 spans 15 amino acids. Written as DNA, the CDR3 is TGTGCCAGCAGCTTAGCGGGAGGGCCGCACAATGAGCAGTTCTTC. It codes for CASSLAGGPHNEQFF. Full variable domain (rest looked up from reference TRBV7-9 and TRBJ2-1): DTGVSQNPRHKITKRGQNVTFRCDPISEHNRLYWYRQTLGQGPEFLTYFQNEAQLEKSRLLSDRFSAERPKGSFSTLEIQRTEQGDSAMYLCASSLAGGPHNEQFFGPGTRLTVL.

The chain has TRBV28 and TRBJ2-5; the D is unclear. V was shortened by 6 bases and J by 2 bases, with 13 bases between the two germline ends. CDR1 is MDHEN, CDR2 SYDVKM, per germline. This CDR3 spans 14 amino acids. The CDR3 is CASSSASTQETQYF. The CDR3 bases are TGTGCCAGCAGCTCTGCTTCCACTCAAGAGACCCAGTACTTC.

The rearrangement joins TRBV4-1 to TRBJ2-2, with D perhaps matching TRBD2 (6 bases). This CDR3 contains 16 residues. CDR1 and CDR2 from the germline V gene are MGHRA and YSYEKL. With 2 bases removed from V and 2 bases from J, the gap between germline ends came to 12 bases. The CDR3 DNA is TGCGCCAGCAGCCAAATGCCGCGGGGTAACACCGGGGAGCTGTTTTTT. Protein product: CASSQMPRGNTGELFF.

This clone came up a few times. The chain couples TRBV6-2 or TRBV6-3 to TRBJ1-5; D is ambiguous. CDR3 length: 14 amino acids. Germline V gives CDR1 MNHEY, CDR2 SVGEGT. The ends were cut back, 6 bases at V and 5 bases at J, with 14 bases in the middle. The CDR3 protein is CASSPTRTDQPQHF. The CDR3 bases are TGTGCCAGCAGCCCAACCCGGACTGATCAGCCCCAGCATTTT.

This clone was counted a few times. V usage is TRBV7-8 and J usage is TRBJ2-3; D might be TRBD2 (5 bases). Per germline, CDR1 SGHVS and CDR2 FQNEAQ. The CDR3 consists of 11 residues. The V gene lost 5 bases and the J gene lost 9 bases, with 9 bases spanning the gap. The CDR3 loop is CASSGRETQYF. CDR3 nucleotides: TGTGCCAGCAGCGGAAGGGAGACGCAGTATTTT.

The rearrangement uses TRBV15 and TRBJ2-1; 7 nucleotides agree with TRBD1. The J segment lost 6 bases and the V segment lost 5 bases, leaving 4 bases of the junction unmatched. The CDR3 contains 13 residues. Germline CDR1 LNHNV, CDR2 YYDKDF (reference sequence). Here the CDR3 reads CATSAYRGNEQFF. CDR3 coding DNA: TGTGCCACCAGCGCCTACAGGGGCAATGAGCAGTTCTTC.

This chain uses TRBV7-2 with TRBJ2-4; unclear D gene. The V gene lost 5 bases and the J gene lost 0 bases, with 8 bases spanning the gap. The CDR3 is made up of 14 amino acids. Germline V lookup: CDR1 SGHTA, CDR2 FQGNSA. The CDR3 DNA reads TGTGCCAGCAGCCTCGACATAGCCAAAAACATTCAGTACTTC. Translated: CASSLDIAKNIQYF.

The chain couples TRBV5-5 to TRBJ2-7, with D possibly being TRBD2 (6 bases). V lost 1 base to trimming and J lost 4 bases, with 18 bases between them. The germline V gene encodes CDR1 SGHKS and CDR2 YYEKEE (reference sequence). The CDR3 contains 16 residues. The CDR3 loop reads CASSLLYGRNFYEQYF. The CDR3 nucleotides are TGTGCCAGCAGCTTGCTATACGGGAGAAACTTTTACGAGCAGTACTTC. The full variable domain, its missing parts supplied by reference TRBV5-5 and TRBJ2-7, is DAGVTQSPTHLIKTRGQQVTLRCSPISGHKSVSWYQQVLGQGPQFIFQYYEKEERGRGNFPDRFSARQFPNYSSELNVNALLLGDSALYLCASSLLYGRNFYEQYFGPGTRLTVT.

The chain joins TRBV7-8 to TRBJ1-4; weak D call: TRBD1 (6 bases). The V end lost 5 bases, the J end lost 7 bases, and 14 bases lay between the germline ends. Germline CDR1 reads SGHVS; CDR2 reads FQNEAQ. The CDR3 sequence is 14 residues long. The CDR3 DNA follows: TGTGCCAGCAGCCGTCAGGGGCGGATTGAAAAACTGTTTTTT. This translates into CASSRQGRIEKLFF.

The CDR3 DNA is TGTGCCAGCAGTCCCTGGCCAGGGCGAGAGACCCAGTACTTC. It translates to CASSPWPGRETQYF. The V and J genes are TRBV28 and TRBJ2-5, with TRBD1 as a possible D gene (5 bases). The CDR3 is 14 amino acids. Germline V CDR1 and CDR2: MDHEN, SYDVKM. V was cut by 5 bases and J by 4 bases, with 14 bases left in between. Using reference TRBV28 and TRBJ2-5 for the parts outside the CDR3, the full variable domain is DVKVTQSSRYLVKRTGEKVFLECVQDMDHENMFWYRQDPGLGLRLIYFSYDVKMKEKGDIPEGYSVSREKKERFSLILESASTNQTSMYLCASSPWPGRETQYFGPGTRLLVL.

Comment on this clone: An end of the junction differs from the germline gene, which may be a read error. The chain links TRBV29-1 to TRBJ2-3; 10 nucleotides match TRBD1. Germline V gene sequence: CDR1 SQVTM, CDR2 ANQGSEA. The CDR3 runs to 14 residues. The CDR3 DNA follows: TGCAGCGTAGAAGCAGACAGGGGGCTGGATACGCAGTATTTT. This gives the protein CSVEADRGLDTQYF.

The chain couples TRBV19 to TRBJ2-2; D not certain. Germline values: CDR1 LNHDA, CDR2 SQIVND (reference sequence). The CDR3 has 17 amino acids. The germline V and J ends were trimmed by 1 base and 0 bases, with 12 bases remaining between them. The CDR3 bases are TGTGCCAGTAGTATAGTTGATTGGGCAGCGAACACCGGGGAGCTGTTTTTT. It yields the protein CASSIVDWAANTGELFF.

The gene calls are TRBV2 and TRBJ2-7; 7 bases line up with TRBD1. CDR1 SNHLY and CDR2 FYNNEI come from the germline V gene. V trimming: 6 bases; J trimming: 1 base; junction bases outside the gene matches: 3. The CDR3 spans 13 residues. This CDR3 reads CASRPGQSYEQYF. CDR3 DNA sequence: TGTGCCAGCAGGCCGGGACAGTCCTACGAGCAGTACTTC.

The genes are TRBV4-2 and TRBJ1-4; D uncertain. Trimming took off 4 bases at V and 3 bases at J, with 12 bases between the two ends. The CDR3 covers 15 residues. Germline loops: CDR1 LGHNA, CDR2 YNFKEQ. The CDR3 is CASSPPRSPNEKLFF. The CDR3 DNA follows: TGTGCCAGCAGCCCCCCGCGGAGTCCTAATGAAAAACTGTTTTTT.

The chain combines TRBV3-1 (or the pseudogene TRBV3-2) with TRBJ1-1; D gene uncertain. Germline CDR1 is LGHDT and CDR2 is YNNKEL (reference sequence). With 0 bases removed from V and 1 base from J, the gap between germline ends came to 9 bases. This CDR3 is built from 15 residues. The CDR3 DNA reads as TGTGCCAGCAGCCAAGATCGGGTGGCGAACACTGAAGCTTTCTTT. Its protein product is CASSQDRVANTEAFF.

This chain uses TRBV5-1 with TRBJ2-1, with 9 bases identical to TRBD2. The germline CDR1 and CDR2 sequences are SGHRS and YFSETQ. The CDR3 extends over 16 amino acids. V shed 4 bases, J shed 4 bases, and the junction held 9 bases outside the gene matches. The CDR3: CASSPVPGLAYNEQFF. The CDR3, as DNA: TGCGCCAGCAGCCCGGTCCCGGGACTAGCTTACAATGAGCAGTTCTTC.

The chain has TRBV5-4 and TRBJ1-1; possibly TRBD1 for D (5 bases). This CDR3 region has 15 residues. The ends were cut back, 0 bases at V and 4 bases at J, with 13 bases in the middle. CDR1 is SGHNT, CDR2 YYREEE, per germline (reference sequence). As DNA, the CDR3 is TGTGCCAGCAGCTTGGTCGGGGGGAGGATCACTGAAGCTTTCTTT. It encodes CASSLVGGRITEAFF.

This chain links TRBV2 with TRBJ1-2, with D perhaps TRBD1 (5 bases). The CDR3 is made up of 12 amino acids. The V gene's germline CDR1 is SNHLY and CDR2 FYNNEI. V was trimmed by 11 bases and J by 2 bases, leaving 12 bases between them. CDR3 nucleotide sequence: TGTGCCTCTAATCCAGGGAACTATGGCTACACCTTC. This gives the protein CASNPGNYGYTF.

The chain is built from TRBV9 and TRBJ2-2, with a weak D call TRBD2 (5 bases). Deletions cut 8 bases from V and 3 bases from J, with 11 bases between. Germline CDR1 and CDR2: SGDLS and YYNGEE. The CDR3 consists of 13 residues. For the CDR3, the DNA is TGTGCCAGGGGAGATGAGGACACCGGGGAGCTGTTTTTT. Its translation: CARGDEDTGELFF.

The V gene is TRBV28, the J gene TRBJ1-2, with D hard to call. Germline V gives CDR1 MDHEN, CDR2 SYDVKM. Trimming removed 3 bases at V and 5 bases at J, with 10 bases between. The CDR3 consists of 13 residues. CDR3 DNA: TGTGCCAGCAGTTTTGTGGGCGGGTATGGCTACACCTTC. Translation gives CASSFVGGYGYTF.

This rearrangement joins TRBV6-2 or TRBV6-3 to TRBJ2-5; tentatively, D is TRBD2 (6 bases). Germline-derived CDR1 and CDR2 are MNHEY and SVGEGT. With 2 bases removed from V and 4 bases from J, the gap between germline ends came to 20 bases. The length of the CDR3 is 17 residues. Here the CDR3 DNA reads TGTGCCAGCAGTTACCGTGCGGGACTCCCCGTCAGAGAGACCCAGTACTTC. This translates into CASSYRAGLPVRETQYF.

The DNA for the CDR3 is TGTGCCAGCAGTTTATCCGTCGGGCCCCAGCATTTT. Protein product: CASSLSVGPQHF. The chain is built from TRBV28 and TRBJ1-5; D uncertain. V was shortened by 1 base and J by 9 bases, with 7 bases between the two germline ends. The germline V gene encodes CDR1 MDHEN and CDR2 SYDVKM. This CDR3 contains 12 residues.

The V gene is TRBV5-6, the J gene TRBJ1-2, with D perhaps matching TRBD1 (5 bases). CDR3 length equals 14 residues. Germline-derived CDR1 and CDR2 are SGHDT and YYEEEE. The V gene lost 0 bases and the J gene lost 7 bases, with 13 bases spanning the gap. CDR3 bases: TGTGCCAGCAGCTTGGCCGACAGCCTGGCTGGCTACACCTTC. Encoded protein: CASSLADSLAGYTF. The whole variable domain, filled in from reference TRBV5-6 and TRBJ1-2, reads DAGVTQSPTHLIKTRGQQVTLRCSPKSGHDTVSWYQQALGQGPQFIFQYYEEEERQRGNFPDRFSGHQFPNYSSELNVNALLLGDSALYLCASSLADSLAGYTFGSGTRLTVV.

This clone appeared a single time. V is TRBV10-2 and J is TRBJ1-2; TRBD1 is a possible D gene (5 bases). The CDR3 covers 15 residues. V lost 2 bases to trimming and J lost 8 bases, with 18 bases between them. Germline V gene data show CDR1 as WSHSY and CDR2 as SAAADI. CDR3 DNA sequence: TGCGCCAGCAGTGAGGGCCAGGGCCGCTCCTGGGGCTACACCTTC. The encoded protein is CASSEGQGRSWGYTF.

This clone has only one observation. The CDR3: CASSLAPDMSSYEQYF. CDR3 DNA: TGTGCCAGCAGCTTAGCTCCCGACATGAGCTCCTACGAGCAGTACTTC. V gene TRBV11-1 combines with J gene TRBJ2-7; D unresolved. The V gene's germline CDR1 is SGHAT and CDR2 FQDESV (reference sequence). Trimming pared 0 bases from V and 0 bases from J, leaving 12 bases between. This CDR3 comprises 16 residues.

This sequence joins TRBV5-6 and TRBJ2-7, with 8 bases matching TRBD2. The CDR3 runs to 15 residues. V was clipped by 0 bases and J by 3 bases; unmatched bases: 5. Germline-derived CDR1 and CDR2 are SGHDT and YYEEEE. The CDR3: CASSLGLAGLYEQYF. CDR3 DNA sequence: TGTGCCAGCAGCTTGGGGCTAGCGGGCCTCTACGAGCAGTACTTC.

The chain links TRBV12-3 or TRBV12-4 to TRBJ1-1; D gene unclear. The CDR3 contains 13 residues. V dropped 8 bases and J dropped 2 bases, with 12 bases sitting between them. The CDR3 loop reads CASVWRPNTEAFF. In DNA, the CDR3 is TGTGCCAGCGTTTGGCGGCCAAACACTGAAGCTTTCTTT.

This chain links TRBV30 with TRBJ1-1; TRBD1 is a possible D gene (6 bases). V was clipped by 3 bases and J by 1 base, with 15 bases between them. CDR1 and CDR2 (germline): GTSNPN, SVGIG (reference sequence). The CDR3 runs to 15 residues. The DNA of the CDR3 is TGTGCCTGGAGGGGACACTCAGGGGCGAACACTGAAGCTTTCTTT. Translation: CAWRGHSGANTEAFF.

The chain links TRBV19 to TRBJ1-4; 7 nucleotides match TRBD1. V shed 8 bases and J 7 bases; nucleotides not matched to a gene: 7. Germline CDR1 is LNHDA and CDR2 is SQIVND (reference sequence). The CDR3 is 13 amino acids. CDR3 loop: CASSGTVLEKLFF. CDR3 nucleotides: TGTGCCAGTTCCGGGACAGTGCTTGAAAAACTGTTTTTT.